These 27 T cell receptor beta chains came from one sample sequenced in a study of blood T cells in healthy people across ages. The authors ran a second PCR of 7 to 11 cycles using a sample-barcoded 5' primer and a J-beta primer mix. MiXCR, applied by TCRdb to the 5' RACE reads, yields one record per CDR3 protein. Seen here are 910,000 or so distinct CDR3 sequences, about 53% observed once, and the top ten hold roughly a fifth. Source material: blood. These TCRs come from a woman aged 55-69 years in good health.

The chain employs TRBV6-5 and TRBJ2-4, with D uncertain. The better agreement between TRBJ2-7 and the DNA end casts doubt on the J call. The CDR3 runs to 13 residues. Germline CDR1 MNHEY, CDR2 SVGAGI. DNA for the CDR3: TGTGCCAGCCAGAGCCCTCTCTATCGCGAGCAGTACTTC. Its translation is CASQSPLYREQYF.

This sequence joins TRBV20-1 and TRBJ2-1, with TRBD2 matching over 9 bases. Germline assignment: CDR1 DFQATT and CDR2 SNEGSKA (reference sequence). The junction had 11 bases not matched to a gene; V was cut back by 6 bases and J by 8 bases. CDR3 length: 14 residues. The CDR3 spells CSAPRSGRLYEQFF. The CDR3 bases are TGCAGTGCCCCTAGGAGCGGGAGGCTCTATGAGCAGTTCTTC.

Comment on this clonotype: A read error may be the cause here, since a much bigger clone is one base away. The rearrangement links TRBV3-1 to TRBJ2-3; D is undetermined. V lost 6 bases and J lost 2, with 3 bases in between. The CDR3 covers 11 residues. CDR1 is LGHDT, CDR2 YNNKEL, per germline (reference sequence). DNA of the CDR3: TGTGCCAGCAGGCACACAGATACGCAGTATTTT. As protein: CASRHTDTQYF.

The CDR3 bases are TGTGCCAGCAGCTTAGCCAGGGGGACAGGCTACGAGCAGTACTTC. Amino acids: CASSLARGTGYEQYF. This chain connects TRBV7-9 to TRBJ2-7, with TRBD1 matching 8 bases. This CDR3 region has 15 residues. Germline CDR1 is SEHNR and CDR2 is FQNEAQ (reference sequence). With 0 bases clipped from V and 3 bases from J, the junction kept 4 bases outside the gene matches.

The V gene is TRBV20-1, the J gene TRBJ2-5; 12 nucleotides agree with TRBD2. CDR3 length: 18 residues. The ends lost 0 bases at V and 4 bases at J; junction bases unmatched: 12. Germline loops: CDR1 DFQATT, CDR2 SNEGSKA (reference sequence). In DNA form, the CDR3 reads TGCAGTGCTAGAGATAAAATAGGGCTAGCGGGAGGGCGAGAGACCCAGTACTTC. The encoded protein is CSARDKIGLAGGRETQYF.

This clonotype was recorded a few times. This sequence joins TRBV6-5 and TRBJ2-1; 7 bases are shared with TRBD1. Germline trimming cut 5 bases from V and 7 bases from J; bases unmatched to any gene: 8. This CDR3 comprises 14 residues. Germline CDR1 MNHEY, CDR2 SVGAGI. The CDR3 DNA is TGTGCCAGCAGTAGGGGGACAGCTAAAAATGAGCAGTTCTTC. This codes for CASSRGTAKNEQFF.

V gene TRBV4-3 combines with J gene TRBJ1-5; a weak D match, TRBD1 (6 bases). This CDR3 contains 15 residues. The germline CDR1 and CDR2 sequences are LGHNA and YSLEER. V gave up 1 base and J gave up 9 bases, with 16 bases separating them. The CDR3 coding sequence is TGCGCCAGCAGCCAAGGTAGGGGACAAGGACTGCCCCAGCATTTT. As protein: CASSQGRGQGLPQHF.

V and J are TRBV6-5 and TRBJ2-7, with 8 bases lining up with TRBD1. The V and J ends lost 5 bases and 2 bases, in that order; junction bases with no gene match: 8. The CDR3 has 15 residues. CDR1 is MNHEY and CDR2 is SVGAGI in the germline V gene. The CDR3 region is CASSRSTGATYEQYF. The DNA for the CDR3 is TGTGCCAGCAGTAGATCGACAGGGGCAACCTACGAGCAGTACTTC.

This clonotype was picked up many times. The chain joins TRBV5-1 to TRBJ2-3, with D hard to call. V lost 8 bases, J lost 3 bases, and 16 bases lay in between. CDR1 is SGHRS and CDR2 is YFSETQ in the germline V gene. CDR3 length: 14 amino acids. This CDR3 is CARPRGLGTDTQYF. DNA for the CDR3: TGCGCCAGACCCCGTGGGCTGGGAACAGATACGCAGTATTTT.

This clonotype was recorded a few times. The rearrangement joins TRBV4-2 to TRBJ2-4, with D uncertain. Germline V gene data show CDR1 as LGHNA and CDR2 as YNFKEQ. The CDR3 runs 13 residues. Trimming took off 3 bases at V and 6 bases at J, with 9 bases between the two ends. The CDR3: CASSQARLNIQYF. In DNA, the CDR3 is TGTGCCAGCAGCCAGGCCAGATTAAACATTCAGTACTTC.

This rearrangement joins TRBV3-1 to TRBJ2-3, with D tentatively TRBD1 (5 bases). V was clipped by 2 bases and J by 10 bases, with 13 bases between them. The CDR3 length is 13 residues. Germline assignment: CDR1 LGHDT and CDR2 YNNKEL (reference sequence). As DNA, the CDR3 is TGTGCCAGCAGCCAACTACCCCAAGGGGCGCAGTATTTT. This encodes CASSQLPQGAQYF.

CDR3 nucleotide sequence: TGTGCCAGCAACTTTGGGAACCAAGAGACCCAGTACTTC. As protein: CASNFGNQETQYF. The genes are TRBV5-5 and TRBJ2-5; no definite D call. The CDR3 extends over 13 amino acids. Between the trimmed V and J ends, which lost 6 bases and 0 bases, there was a span of 9 bases. Germline CDR1 SGHKS, CDR2 YYEKEE (reference sequence).

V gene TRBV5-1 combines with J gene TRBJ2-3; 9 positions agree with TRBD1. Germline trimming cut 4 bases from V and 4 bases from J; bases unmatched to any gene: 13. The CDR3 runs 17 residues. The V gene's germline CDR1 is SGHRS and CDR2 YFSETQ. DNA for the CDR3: TGCGCCAGCAGCCCGATCCCGGGACAGGGCCCTTCAGATACGCAGTATTTT. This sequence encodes CASSPIPGQGPSDTQYF.

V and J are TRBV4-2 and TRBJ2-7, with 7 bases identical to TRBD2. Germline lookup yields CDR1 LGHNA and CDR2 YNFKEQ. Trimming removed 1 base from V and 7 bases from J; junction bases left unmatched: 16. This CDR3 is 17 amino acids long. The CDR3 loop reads CASSQGAASGPYNEQYF. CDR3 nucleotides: TGTGCCAGCAGCCAAGGGGCTGCTAGCGGCCCCTACAATGAGCAGTACTTC.

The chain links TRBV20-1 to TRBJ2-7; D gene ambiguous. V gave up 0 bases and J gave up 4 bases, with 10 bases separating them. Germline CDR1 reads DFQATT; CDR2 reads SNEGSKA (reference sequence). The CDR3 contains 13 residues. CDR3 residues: CSARDLRAYEQYF. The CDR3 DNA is TGCAGTGCTAGAGATCTCAGAGCGTACGAGCAGTACTTC.

CDR3 nucleotides: TGCGCCAGCAGCCTAGCCGGCGCGGGGAGCTCCTATAATTCACCCCTCCACTTT. Translation: CASSLAGAGSSYNSPLHF. The chain combines TRBV5-1 with TRBJ1-6, with D unresolved. The germline V gene encodes CDR1 SGHRS and CDR2 YFSETQ. The ends were cut back, 4 bases at V and 0 bases at J, with 17 bases in the middle. This CDR3 has 18 amino acids.

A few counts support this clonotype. As DNA, the CDR3 is TGTGCCAGCAGCCTGACACCTAATAATTCACCCCTCCACTTT. It encodes CASSLTPNNSPLHF. The rearrangement links TRBV3-1 to TRBJ1-6, with unresolved D. In germline, CDR1 is LGHDT, CDR2 YNNKEL (reference sequence). This CDR3 has 14 residues. V was cut by 4 bases and J by 5 bases, with 9 bases left in between.

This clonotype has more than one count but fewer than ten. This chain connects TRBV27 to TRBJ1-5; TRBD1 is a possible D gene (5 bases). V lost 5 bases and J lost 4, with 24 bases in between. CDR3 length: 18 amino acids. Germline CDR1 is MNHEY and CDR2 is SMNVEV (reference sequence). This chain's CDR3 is CASSPVSPVAGINQPQHF. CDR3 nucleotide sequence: TGTGCCAGCAGTCCTGTGTCCCCGGTGGCAGGGATAAATCAGCCCCAGCATTTT.

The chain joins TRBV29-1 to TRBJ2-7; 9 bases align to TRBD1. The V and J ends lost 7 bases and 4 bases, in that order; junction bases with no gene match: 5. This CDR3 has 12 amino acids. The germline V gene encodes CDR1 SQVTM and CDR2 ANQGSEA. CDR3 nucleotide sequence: TGCAGCGCCGACAGGGGGGAATACGAGCAGTACTTC. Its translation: CSADRGEYEQYF.

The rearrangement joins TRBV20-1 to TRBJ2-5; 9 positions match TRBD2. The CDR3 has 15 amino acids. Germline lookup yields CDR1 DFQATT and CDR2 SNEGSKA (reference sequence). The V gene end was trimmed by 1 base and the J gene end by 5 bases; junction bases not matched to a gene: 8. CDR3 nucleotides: TGCAGTGCTAGAGGAGGTAGCGGGAGAGCGGAGACCCAGTACTTC. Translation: CSARGGSGRAETQYF.

The CDR3 nucleotides are TGTGCCAGCAGCCCGGCCGACTGGAGCTCCTACGAGCAGTACTTC. Amino acid sequence: CASSPADWSSYEQYF. The chain couples TRBV3-1 to TRBJ2-7; D is unclear. The V gene's germline CDR1 is LGHDT and CDR2 YNNKEL (reference sequence). V was cut by 4 bases and J by 0 bases, with 13 bases left in between. CDR3 size: 15 residues.

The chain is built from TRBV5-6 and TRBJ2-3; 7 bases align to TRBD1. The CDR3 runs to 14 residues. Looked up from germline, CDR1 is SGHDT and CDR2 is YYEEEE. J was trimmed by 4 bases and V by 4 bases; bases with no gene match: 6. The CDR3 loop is CASSAKGAADTQYF. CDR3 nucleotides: TGTGCCAGCAGCGCCAAGGGGGCTGCAGATACGCAGTATTTT.

The CDR3 protein is CASSTTVNTEAFF. The CDR3 coding sequence is TGTGCCAGCAGTACTACAGTGAACACTGAAGCTTTCTTT. The chain joins TRBV27 to TRBJ1-1, with D unresolved. This CDR3 region has 13 residues. Germline V lookup: CDR1 MNHEY, CDR2 SMNVEV (reference sequence). Deletions cut 5 bases from V and 0 bases from J, with 7 bases between.

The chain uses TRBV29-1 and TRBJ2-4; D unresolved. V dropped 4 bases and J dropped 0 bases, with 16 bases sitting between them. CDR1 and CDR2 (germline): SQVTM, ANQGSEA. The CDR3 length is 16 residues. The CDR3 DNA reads TGCAGCGTTGTTGTTTCTGGGGTCGAAGCCAAAAACATTCAGTACTTC. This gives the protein CSVVVSGVEAKNIQYF.

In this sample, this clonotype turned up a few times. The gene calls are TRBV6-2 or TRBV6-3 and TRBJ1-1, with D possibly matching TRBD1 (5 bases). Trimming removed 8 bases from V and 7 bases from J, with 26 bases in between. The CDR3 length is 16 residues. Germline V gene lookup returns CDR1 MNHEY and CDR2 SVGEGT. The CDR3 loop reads CASSNKGRSHRFEAFF. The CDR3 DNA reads TGTGCCAGCTCCAACAAGGGGCGGTCGCACCGATTTGAAGCTTTCTTT.

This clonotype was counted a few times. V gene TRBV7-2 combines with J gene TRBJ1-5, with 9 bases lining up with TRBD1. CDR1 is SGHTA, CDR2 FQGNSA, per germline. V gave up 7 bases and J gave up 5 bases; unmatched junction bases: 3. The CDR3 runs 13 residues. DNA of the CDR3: TGTGCCAGCAACCGGGACAGGGATCAGCCCCAGCATTTT. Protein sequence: CASNRDRDQPQHF.

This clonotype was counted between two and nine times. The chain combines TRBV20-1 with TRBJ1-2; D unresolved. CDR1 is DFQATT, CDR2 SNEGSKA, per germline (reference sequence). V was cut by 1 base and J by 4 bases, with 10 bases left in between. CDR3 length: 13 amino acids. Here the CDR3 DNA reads TGCAGTGCTAGAGTCCCGGGAGGCTATGGCTACACCTTC. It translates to CSARVPGGYGYTF.